This T cell receptor beta chain was sequenced during a study of blood T cell repertoires in COVID-19. Study-wide background: Samples came from the United States, Italy and Spain, spanning acute and convalescent COVID-19.

In the study's own analysis: How many nucleated cells were present was estimated from reference gene primer amplification. Profiling relied on immunoSEQ multiplex PCR, and the TCRdb table lists in-frame clones only, not all of them. V, J and clone size were drawn from that table, and D and trimming were deduced from the DNA. The data hold 200,000 to 250,000 clones, with almost 85% observed a single time. This CDR3 region has 13 residues. With 3 bases removed from V and 4 bases from J, the gap between germline ends came to 8 bases. This clone occurred once. The origin of this receptor is a woman in her 70s with COVID-19, enrolled during active disease. The sequenced sample was peripheral blood. This chain connects TRBV5-3 to TRBJ2-4; maybe TRBD1 (5 bases). TRBV5-3 counts as an open reading frame of uncertain function. The chain's CDR3 is CARSWTPKNIQYF. CDR3 bases: TGTGCCAGAAGCTGGACACCTAAAAACATTCAGTACTTC.